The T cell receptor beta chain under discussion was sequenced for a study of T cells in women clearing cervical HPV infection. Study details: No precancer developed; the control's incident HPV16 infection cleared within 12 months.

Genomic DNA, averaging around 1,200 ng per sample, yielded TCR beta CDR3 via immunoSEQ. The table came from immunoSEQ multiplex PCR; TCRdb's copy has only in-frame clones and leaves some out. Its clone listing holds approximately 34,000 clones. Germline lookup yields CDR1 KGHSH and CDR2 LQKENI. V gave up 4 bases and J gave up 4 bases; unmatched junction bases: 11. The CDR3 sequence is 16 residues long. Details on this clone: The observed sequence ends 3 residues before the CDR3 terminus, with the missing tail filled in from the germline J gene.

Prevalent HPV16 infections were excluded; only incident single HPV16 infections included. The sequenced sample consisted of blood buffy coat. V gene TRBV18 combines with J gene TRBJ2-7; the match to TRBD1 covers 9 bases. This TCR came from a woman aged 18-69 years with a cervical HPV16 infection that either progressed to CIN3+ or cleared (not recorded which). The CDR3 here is CASSLEAGTGRYEQYF. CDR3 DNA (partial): TGTGCCAGCTCACTCGAGGCGGGGACAGGGCGGTACGAG.